This TCR beta chain comes out of a study of cytomegalovirus exposure and HLA in healthy donors (dated by TCRdb to 2016 to 2017). About the study as a whole: In an earlier analysis of about 560 of the donors, approximately 300 Gb of sequence data and 117 million unique TCR beta sequences from approximately 180 million T cells were reported. In addition to the first cohort of 500 to 850 subjects, a separate validation cohort of over 90 different subjects was used. Four to six DR-DQ haplotypes were handled as single units for association and clustering, since linkage in the cohort was strong. Donor age, sex, ethnicity and CMV serostatus were compiled together with the repertoire data. Every discovery cohort repertoire had been produced on one sequencing platform. Typing coverage differed by locus: A, B, C, DRB1 and DQB1 were typed in roughly 620-640 donors, DQA1 in about 550, DPA1 in some 570, and DPB1 in approximately 450. Among the roughly 380 genotyped donors, approximately 81% belonged to the genetic ancestry cluster associated with self-reported Caucasian donors. HLA typing included class I and class II loci at four-digit resolution. Rather than using new phenotypic data, the later analysis identified candidate immune exposures from TCR beta sequences and from how often those sequences occurred across donors. An early release that covered more than 550 HLA-typed donors contained 250 to 350 gigabases of sequencing data and about 93 million unique TCR sequences. High-throughput TCR immunosequencing, statistical association of individual TCRs with disease status, and machine learning were combined to predict cytomegalovirus infection status. A later genetic analysis took genome-wide SNP genotypes for about three fifths of the 666 donors and used that subset as a discovery cohort. An earlier analysis of 500 to 650 of the donors applied high-throughput TCR beta sequencing to assess whether each TCR beta V gene segment acted as functional or pseudogenic. A later analysis re-examined previously published TCR beta repertoires from more than 550 donors and added high-resolution HLA genotyping to investigate patterns of TCR occurrence. The study profiled the T cell repertoires of hundreds of subjects by immunosequencing and related them to cytomegalovirus serostatus. The study aimed to test whether cataloging public T cell receptors could reveal signatures of past pathogen exposure. Among some 400 genotyped donors of the cohort, an average of around 250,000 unique TCR beta nucleotide sequences was sequenced per donor, of which approximately 18% were non-productive.

From a lookup of the germline V gene (reference sequence), CDR1 and CDR2 are LNHDA and SQIVND. Here V drops 7 bases and J drops 4 bases, and the junction holds 9 bases not matched to any gene. The cysteine opens and the phenylalanine closes a CDR3 of 16 amino acids. Only the CDR3 portion is preserved as DNA: 48 bases, with reading frame beginning at the first base. The cohort was made up of about 610 healthy bone marrow donors. All cohort members were sampled while nominally healthy, although unrecorded immune exposures were likely present. The donor was CMV seropositive and belonged to the group of over 250 seropositive cohort members. Each donor provided a peripheral blood sample, and peripheral blood mononuclear cells were used for TCR beta sequencing. The Qiagen DNeasy Blood Extraction Kit was used to extract genomic DNA from the blood cell samples. The library was obtained by the immunoSEQ multiplex PCR assay. For the multiplex PCR, a mixture combining 60 forward primers for TCR Vbeta segments and 13 reverse primers for TCR Jbeta segments was used. The CDR3 region of rearranged TCR beta genes was amplified from genomic DNA with a multiplex PCR assay. On the Illumina HiSeq System, the amplified TCR beta libraries were sequenced as 87-base-pair reads. In the source study's methods: A later analysis counted about 80 million unique TCR beta chains across the 666 repertoires, and around 12 million of these chains were shared by at least two donors. To remove PCR and sequencing errors, raw reads were error-corrected and collapsed into unique sequences using a nearest-neighbor algorithm that merged closely related sequences. CDR3 sequences were aligned to IMGT reference sequences to assign V, D and J gene segments. For a sequence to be retained, at least a six-nucleotide match to both a V gene segment and a J gene segment was required. Rearrangements were classified as productive when the CDR3 lacked stop codons and remained in frame with V and J, and all other rearrangements were classified as non-productive. CDR3 was defined according to IMGT convention as the region running from the second conserved V-encoded cysteine to the conserved J-encoded phenylalanine. The earlier analysis of a few hundred of the donors excluded sequences that lacked an unambiguous match to a single V gene segment. An earlier analysis of under 750 of the donors called V segments functional above 56.7% productive rearrangements and segregating when the between-donor standard deviation exceeded 5%. A statistical classification framework was built to diagnose cytomegalovirus status from the catalog of TCR beta chain sequences. In a later analysis, V and J genes were assigned by comparing TCR nucleotide sequences against IMGT/GENE-DB human TR gene sequences. In a later analysis, CDR3 sequences and most-parsimonious VDJ recombination scenarios were assigned using the TCRdist pipeline. In a later analysis, every TCR beta chain was defined by the combination of its CDR3 amino acid sequence and its V-gene family, and reads without a unique V-gene family were dropped. To address suspected cross-contamination and a sequencing artifact, a later analysis removed 450 to 700 highly shared, low-generation-probability nucleotide sequences. In a later analysis, a clonal expansion index for each public chain was calculated from normalized within-repertoire ranks of inferred template counts. In a later analysis, generation probabilities were computed with a VDJ recombination model fitted to out-of-frame rearrangements, and the resulting probabilities were checked against IGoR. In a later analysis, TCR-TCR, TCR-HLA and TCR-CMV co-occurrence was scored with hypergeometric tests, and a repertoire-size bias correction was applied to TCR pairs. A later analysis estimated false discovery rates by permuting HLA or CMV assignments 20 times. In a later analysis, co-occurring TCRs were grouped with DBSCAN, and TCRdist sequence similarity was added when clustering was performed within HLA-allele-positive subsets. For co-occurrence clustering, repertoires with fewer than 30,000 or more than 120,000 public chains were excluded, along with five repertoires with anomalous nucleotide sharing. TCRdb's version of the immuneACCESS table is confined to in-frame rearrangements and falls short of the full clone set. An unresolved V gene accounts for under half of the shortfall where checked; the remainder is of unknown origin. For V, J and clone size, that table is used; D and trimming come from the DNA. The sample records around 110,000 clones, around three fifths of which are singletons. Together, the top ten hold roughly 8.6% of the sample.

In regard to this clone: This receptor's antigen is unknown. Base qualities were left out, and no much larger clone turns up one base away.

Study-wide findings and limitations: The sequencing pipeline was judged likely to have produced a cluster of highly shared sequence variants as a technical artifact. For the cohort, immune exposure information was limited to CMV serostatus. Linkage disequilibrium might explain the correlated functional status among segregating V segments, but an unknown experimental factor could not be excluded. Because counts were too low, 15 or so rarely observed V segments, including chromosome 9 orphons, were excluded from the earlier analysis of 500 to 700 of the donors. This cohort had only TCR beta chains sequenced, and the lack of alpha or paired-chain data limited which features could be detected. At a false discovery rate of 0.05, a later analysis linked some 18,000 TCR beta sequences to specific HLA alleles. The study listed 164 TCR beta chains as associated with cytomegalovirus. Most CMV-associated TCR beta chains appeared to be HLA-restricted in a later analysis, and the HLA associations seemed to be driven largely by CMV exposure. Some IMGT-functional V segments, including TRBV6-2 and TRBV6-3, could not be distinguished by the 87-base-pair reads and were therefore excluded. Sequencing depth was assumed to be roughly uniform across donors in the presence/absence analyses, though that assumption may not hold. In an earlier analysis of 587 of the donors, most TCR beta V segments appeared in productive rearrangements about 87% or about 30% of the time, broadly matching IMGT annotations. In both the original and validation cohorts, the classifier was reported to diagnose cytomegalovirus status with high specificity and sensitivity. When HLA alleles, especially DR and DQ, strongly co-occurred, attributing TCR associations to individual alleles was difficult. Most TCR sequences were seen in very few donors, while some public TCRs were found in many individuals. A later analysis reported that several top co-occurrence clusters appeared linked to parvovirus B19, influenza, CMV and Epstein-Barr virus. A later analysis found that HLA-associated TCR beta chains were more clonally expanded and had lower generation probabilities than equally common non-associated chains. HLA typing was unavailable for some donors at each locus, so association tests used only the typed subset. It was suggested by the authors that the approach could potentially be generalized to other disease states and immunological phenotypes. According to a later analysis, TCR association rates differed among HLA loci, with DRB1 alleles showing the most associated TCRs and HLA-C alleles showing the fewest. According to a later genetic analysis, donors in an Asian-associated ancestry cluster had fewer N-insertions in productive TCRs than the roughly 670-donor mean. In a later genetic analysis, a missense DCLRE1C variant was associated with V-gene and J-gene trimming of TCR beta chains, and the association was replicated in an independent cohort. In vitro tests confirmed that a few of the cytomegalovirus-associated TCR beta chains recognize cytomegalovirus antigens. A further reported finding was that TCR beta sequences accurately predicted the HLA-A and HLA-B alleles for most subjects in the first cohort.

The sample taken for sequencing was PBMCs. The source is a middle-aged woman in good health and CMV-seropositive. The chain is assembled from TRBV19 and TRBJ2-2; 10 nucleotides in the junction match TRBD1. The nucleotide sequence is given as TGTGCCAGTACCCGGGACAGGGGAAGTGGCACCGGGGAGCTGTTTTTT. It codes for CASTRDRGSGTGELFF.